Only a few counts were recorded for the clone carrying this TCR beta chain. Its target is not known. Per the germline V gene, CDR1 is MNHEY and CDR2 is SVGAGI. This CDR3 has 13 residues. The V gene lost 8 bases and the J gene lost 1 base, with 11 bases spanning the gap. The data belong to a study of cytomegalovirus exposure and HLA in healthy donors. Across the whole study: Around 200 million T cells yielded roughly 100 million unique TCR beta sequences, as an earlier analysis found.

The study, taken as a whole, reports: Most of the TCR beta V segments (in an earlier analysis) were productive either about 87% or about 30% of the time. When a later analysis was performed, an Asian-associated ancestry cluster reportedly had fewer N-insertions than the approximately 700-donor mean.

Researchers ran the PCR with 60 Vbeta and 13 Jbeta primers. The repertoire was sequenced with immunoSEQ multiplex PCR; TCRdb's copy has only in-frame clones and lacks some. The sample consists of some 130,000 clones, 55% to 75% of them appearing once. The genes are TRBV6-5 and TRBJ1-1; D is unresolved. Sequences were obtained from PBMCs. This TCR came from a man aged 25-45 years in good health and CMV-seropositive. CDR3: CASSEDGNTEAFF. CDR3 sequence (DNA): TGTGCCAGCTCGGAGGACGGGAACACTGAAGCTTTCTTT.